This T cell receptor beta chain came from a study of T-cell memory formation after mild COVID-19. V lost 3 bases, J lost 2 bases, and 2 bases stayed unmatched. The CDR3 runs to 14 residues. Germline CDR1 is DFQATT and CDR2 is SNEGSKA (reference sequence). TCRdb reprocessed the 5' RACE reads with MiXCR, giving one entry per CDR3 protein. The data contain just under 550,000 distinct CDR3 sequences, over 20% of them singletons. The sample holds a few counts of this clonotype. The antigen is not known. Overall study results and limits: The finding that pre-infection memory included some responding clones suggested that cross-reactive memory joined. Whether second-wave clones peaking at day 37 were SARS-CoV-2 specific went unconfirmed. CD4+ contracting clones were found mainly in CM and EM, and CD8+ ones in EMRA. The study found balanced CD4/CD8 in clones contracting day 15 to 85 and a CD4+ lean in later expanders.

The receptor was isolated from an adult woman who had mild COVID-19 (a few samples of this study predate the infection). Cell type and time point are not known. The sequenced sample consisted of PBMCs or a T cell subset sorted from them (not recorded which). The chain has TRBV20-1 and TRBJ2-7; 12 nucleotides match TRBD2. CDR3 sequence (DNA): TGCAGTGCTAGCCGGACTAGCGGGGCCTACGAGCAGTACTTC. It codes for CSASRTSGAYEQYF.